These T cell receptor beta chains were read from a single sample in a study of blood T cell repertoires in COVID-19. The table came from immunoSEQ multiplex PCR; TCRdb's copy has only in-frame clones and leaves some out. Among more than 150,000 clones listed, about 89% were seen once. The sample taken for sequencing was peripheral blood. These receptors originate from a middle-aged man with acute or convalescent COVID-19. Each CDR3 is given with its conserved first and last residue. Fields, in order: D gene, J gene, V gene, CDR3 length, CDR3 protein, CDR3 DNA. The D gene is left open where the match is weak.

TRBD2	TRBJ2-4	TRBV7-2	13	CASRSGGANIQYF	TGTGCCAGTCGTAGCGGGGGGGCGAACATTCAGTACTTC
-	TRBJ2-7	TRBV27	15	CASSSRVRSSYEQYF	TGTGCCAGCAGTAGCAGGGTCCGCTCCTCCTACGAGCAGTACTTC
TRBD2	TRBJ2-3	TRBV13	16	CASSLGPTSGTDTQYF	TGTGCCAGCAGCTTAGGCCCGACTAGCGGCACAGATACGCAGTATTTT
TRBD2	TRBJ2-3	TRBV5-8	20	CASSHLTTSGGPTWADTQYF	TGTGCCAGCAGCCATCTTACTACTAGCGGGGGACCCACCTGGGCAGATACGCAGTATTTT
TRBD1	TRBJ1-5	TRBV19	15	CASTPRTGFNQPQHF	TGTGCCAGTACTCCTCGGACAGGATTCAATCAGCCCCAGCATTTT
-	TRBJ1-2	TRBV28	13	CASSLGNPVGYTF	TGTGCCAGCAGTCTCGGGAACCCAGTAGGTTACACCTTC
-	TRBJ1-2	TRBV3-1/TRBV3-2	15	CASSQEGARMRGYTF	TGTGCCAGCAGCCAAGAGGGGGCAAGGATGCGAGGCTACACCTTC
TRBD1	TRBJ1-2	TRBV3-1/TRBV3-2	15	CASSLRGGATVGYTF	TGTGCCAGCAGCCTCCGAGGGGGCGCGACCGTTGGCTACACCTTC
TRBD1	TRBJ1-2	TRBV6-5	14	CASSPYRGNYGYTF	TGTGCCAGCAGCCCATACAGGGGTAACTATGGCTACACCTTC
TRBD1	TRBJ2-1	TRBV5-1	14	CASSRGQGATEQFF	TGCGCCAGCAGCCGGGGACAGGGGGCGACTGAGCAGTTCTTC
-	TRBJ1-1	TRBV5-1	14	CASSSTALNTEAFF	TGCGCCAGCAGCTCGACTGCCCTGAACACTGAAGCTTTCTTT
TRBD2	TRBJ2-1	TRBV24-1	16	CATSGHGLAGGNEQFF	TGTGCCACCAGTGGTCACGGACTAGCGGGGGGCAATGAGCAGTTCTTC
-	TRBJ1-1	TRBV7-6	14	CASSLPGGGTEAFF	TGTGCCAGCAGCTTACCTGGGGGGGGCACTGAAGCTTTCTTT